The entry below describes one T cell receptor beta chain. The assay was immunoSEQ multiplex PCR, and TCRdb's table has in-frame clones only and misses some. The table shows under 500,000 clones, with approximately 90% occurring only once. Described treatment: about 20 received Ad26.COV2.S at low or high dose, single or two shots; 5 received placebo; per-sample allocation not given. Samples came from day 63 after the first vaccine or placebo injection. This record belongs to a study of Ad26.COV2.S vaccination and SARS-CoV-2 variants. The V end lost 5 bases, the J end lost 2 bases, and 9 bases lay between the germline ends. The CDR3 consists of 13 residues. Germline CDR1 reads KGHSH; CDR2 reads LQKENI.

The source of this sequence is a person aged 18-65 years who received the Ad26.COV2.S COVID-19 vaccine or a placebo. The sequenced sample was peripheral blood, obtained in a trial of Ad26.COV2.S vaccine versus placebo. The V call is TRBV18, the J call TRBJ1-1; tentatively, D is TRBD1 (6 bases). CDR3 residues: CASSLDRNTEAFF. CDR3 in DNA: TGTGCCAGCTCATTGGACAGAAACACTGAAGCTTTCTTT.